This T cell receptor (beta chain) emerged from a study of blood T cell repertoires in COVID-19. Overall study context: The samples span acute and convalescent COVID-19 from the United States, Italy and Spain. PBMCs, B-cell-depleted T cells, or T cells provided the cDNA or gDNA that made up the material.

As originally analysed: Cell counts per sample came from amplifying reference gene primers. Method: immunoSEQ multiplex PCR; TCRdb's copy keeps in-frame clones and lacks some. V and J calls plus clone size are reproduced from that table; the DNA served to infer D and trimming. Of around 230,000 clones listed, roughly four fifths were seen once; the top ten hold over 10%. The sequenced material came from peripheral blood. This TCR derives from a woman in her sixties with active or convalescent COVID-19.

The CDR3 reads CASSTGDIQETQYF. In DNA, the CDR3 is TGTGCCAGTAGTACCGGGGACATTCAAGAGACCCAGTACTTC. V and J are TRBV19 and TRBJ2-5, with D possibly matching TRBD1 (6 bases). Germline assignment: CDR1 LNHDA and CDR2 SQIVND (reference sequence). Trimming took 4 bases from V and 2 from J, leaving 11 bases between them. The CDR3 totals 14 residues.